The rows below give T cell receptor beta chains drawn from one sample of a study of T cells in Graves' hyperthyroidism and ophthalmopathy. Using its own MiXCR run on the multiplex PCR reads, TCRdb lists one record per CDR3 protein. The sample shows roughly 510,000 distinct CDR3 sequences, 20% of them seen only once. The sequenced sample was blood. The source is a man aged 18-30 years with Graves' hyperthyroidism. CDR3s include the opening cysteine and the closing phenylalanine or tryptophan. Each record gives: J gene, clone size, D gene, V gene, CDR3 protein, CDR3 DNA. The D gene is left open where the match is weak. Clone size is stated in some rows and not others, as once, few, many or a class when expanded.

TRBJ2-5 | many | TRBD2 | TRBV7-8 | CASSLEGGLGKETQYF | TGTGCCAGCAGCTTAGAAGGCGGACTAGGAAAAGAGACCCAGTACTTC
TRBJ2-7 | many | . | TRBV2 | CASKFPGGYEQYF | TGTGCCAGCAAGTTCCCGGGCGGCTACGAGCAGTACTTC
TRBJ1-2 | few | . | TRBV5-6 | CASSLEGYYGYTF | TGTGCCAGCAGCTTGGAAGGGTACTATGGCTACACCTTC
TRBJ2-7 | . | . | TRBV6-5 | CASSSRQKQYF | TGTGCCAGCAGTTCAAGACAGAAGCAGTACTTC
TRBJ2-6 | many | . | TRBV5-4 | CASSLALANPGANVLTF | TGTGCCAGCAGCTTGGCCTTGGCCAATCCTGGGGCCAACGTCCTGACTTTC
TRBJ2-7 | few | TRBD1 | TRBV30 | CAWSVGQGAYEQYF | TGTGCCTGGAGTGTAGGACAGGGGGCTTACGAGCAGTACTTC
TRBJ2-7 | many | TRBD1 | TRBV2 | CATKPGTGVFYEQYF | TGTGCCACCAAGCCCGGGACAGGGGTTTTCTACGAGCAGTACTTC
TRBJ2-5 | . | TRBD2 | TRBV6-1 | CASSRLGSSGQETQYF | TGTGCCAGCAGTCGGCTAGGGAGTAGCGGGCAAGAGACCCAGTACTTC
TRBJ1-5 | many | . | TRBV27 | CASSRAGFGGPQHF | TGTGCCAGCAGCAGAGCGGGGTTTGGCGGGCCCCAGCATTTT
TRBJ2-7 | . | . | TRBV2 | CASKKQGGNYEQYF | TGTGCCAGCAAGAAACAGGGAGGGAACTACGAGCAGTACTTC
TRBJ1-3 | many | . | TRBV27 | CASSRRSSGNTIYF | TGTGCCAGCAGTCGACGTAGCTCTGGAAACACCATATATTTT
TRBJ2-7 | . | . | TRBV4-1 | CASSLSDGSSYEQYF | TGCGCCAGCAGCCTATCTGACGGGAGCTCCTACGAGCAGTACTTC
TRBJ1-5 | . | . | TRBV6-5 | CASSYSILGSSNQPQHF | TGTGCCAGCAGTTACTCGATCCTTGGTAGTAGCAATCAGCCCCAGCATTTT
TRBJ1-1 | many | . | TRBV6-1 | CASSDSVRTTEAFF | TGTGCCAGCAGTGATAGCGTGCGGACCACTGAAGCTTTCTTT
TRBJ2-4 | . | TRBD2 | TRBV7-2 | CASSLGGLAGENIQYF | TGTGCCAGCAGCTTAGGGGGGCTAGCGGGGGAAAACATTCAGTACTTC
TRBJ2-5 | many | . | TRBV11-2 | CASNPGGAQGTKGVQETQYF | TGTGCCAGCAACCCTGGTGGGGCGCAGGGGACGAAAGGAGTCCAAGAGACCCAGTACTTC
TRBJ2-1 | . | . | TRBV7-8 | CASSLMGGPTGSYNEQFF | TGTGCCAGCAGCTTAATGGGGGGGCCTACGGGATCCTACAATGAGCAGTTCTTC
TRBJ2-4 | . | TRBD2 | TRBV2 | CASSDFLGGRTKNIQYF | TGTGCCAGCAGTGATTTTCTTGGCGGGAGGACCAAAAACATTCAGTACTTC
TRBJ2-7 | many | TRBD1 | TRBV7-6 | CASSLFLGGQGISYEQYF | TGTGCCAGCAGCTTATTTCTAGGAGGACAGGGAATCTCCTACGAGCAGTACTTC
TRBJ1-1 | many | . | TRBV12-3/TRBV12-4 | CASSPLPGPRVEAFF | TGTGCCAGCAGTCCCCTCCCGGGACCTAGGGTTGAAGCTTTCTTT
TRBJ2-5 | many | . | TRBV20-1 | CSARAPGRETQYF | TGCAGTGCTAGAGCCCCAGGGAGAGAGACCCAGTACTTC
TRBJ1-5 | . | . | TRBV11-2 | CASSLARDPFKKHF | TGTGCCAGCAGCTTAGCCCGGGATCCCTTCAAAAAGCATTTT
TRBJ2-7 | few | . | TRBV7-2 | CASSQRSATEQYF | TGTGCCAGCAGCCAGAGATCGGCCACCGAGCAGTACTTC
TRBJ2-7 | many | . | TRBV7-2 | CASSLGYGYEQYF | TGTGCCAGCAGCTTGGGATATGGCTACGAGCAGTACTTC
TRBJ2-2 | . | . | TRBV30 | CAWSVLWLNTGELFF | TGTGCCTGGAGTGTACTGTGGCTAAACACCGGGGAGCTGTTTTTT
TRBJ1-1 | many | . | TRBV30 | CAWKIGLYTEAFF | TGTGCCTGGAAGATAGGGCTTTACACTGAAGCTTTCTTT
TRBJ2-7 | . | . | TRBV12-3/TRBV12-4 | CASSSSRSGGYEQYF | TGTGCCAGCAGTTCCAGCCGGAGCGGAGGATACGAGCAGTACTTC
TRBJ1-5 | . | TRBD1 | TRBV7-3 | CASSTGGENNQPQHF | TGTGCCAGCAGCACAGGGGGAGAGAACAATCAGCCCCAGCATTTT
TRBJ2-5 | . | TRBD1 | TRBV6-1 | CASRETGAQTQYF | TGTGCCAGCAGGGAGACAGGGGCGCAGACCCAGTACTTC
TRBJ2-7 | . | . | TRBV10-3 | CAVCYGGGIYEQYF | TGTGCCGTCTGCTACGGTGGCGGGATCTACGAGCAGTACTTC
TRBJ2-5 | few | TRBD1 | TRBV9 | CASSSDGTAQETQYF | TGTGCCAGCAGCTCCGACGGGACAGCCCAAGAGACCCAGTACTTC
TRBJ1-2 | few | . | TRBV19 | CASSPTREKSGYTF | TGTGCCAGTAGCCCCACCAGGGAGAAGTCTGGCTACACCTTC
TRBJ2-7 | few | . | TRBV15 | CATSRDIVRVPYEQYF | TGTGCCACCAGCAGAGATATAGTCAGGGTCCCCTACGAGCAGTACTTC
TRBJ1-5 | . | . | TRBV12-3/TRBV12-4 | CASSLRGRLGQGRYSNQPQHF | TGTGCCAGCAGTTTACGTGGGAGATTAGGGCAGGGGCGATATAGCAATCAGCCCCAGCATTTT
TRBJ2-5 | few | TRBD1 | TRBV7-9 | CAISRQGGQETQYF | TGTGCCATCAGCCGACAGGGCGGGCAAGAGACCCAGTACTTC
TRBJ2-5 | few | TRBD1 | TRBV5-1 | CASRRYRGETQYF | TGCGCCAGCAGACGGTACAGGGGGGAGACCCAGTACTTC
TRBJ2-7 | many | . | TRBV30 | CAWAAYSEQYF | TGTGCCTGGGCCGCTTACAGTGAGCAGTACTTC
TRBJ1-1 | . | . | TRBV3-1 | CASRSTRQNTEAFF | TGTGCCAGCAGGTCGACCAGACAAAACACTGAAGCTTTCTTT
TRBJ2-5 | many | TRBD2 | TRBV6-1 | CASIRLAGSPQETQYF | TGTGCCAGCATCAGACTAGCGGGTTCCCCTCAAGAGACCCAGTACTTC
TRBJ2-7 | . | . | TRBV28 | CASSPAGFVAGEQYF | TGTGCCAGCAGCCCGGCAGGGTTTGTGGCTGGCGAGCAGTACTTC
TRBJ2-5 | . | TRBD2 | TRBV28 | CASSQGLAGIGTQYF | TGTGCCAGCAGTCAGGGACTAGCGGGAATAGGGACCCAGTACTTC
TRBJ1-3 | . | . | TRBV12-5 | CASGLGGLGNTIYF | TGTGCTAGTGGTTTGGGGGGCCTTGGAAACACCATATATTTT
TRBJ1-2 | many | . | TRBV27 | CASKLSRAEGYGYTF | TGTGCCAGCAAATTGTCTAGGGCCGAGGGATATGGCTACACCTTC
TRBJ2-4 | many | TRBD2 | TRBV7-2 | CASSLIERGDIQYF | TGTGCCAGCAGCTTGATTGAGCGGGGGGACATTCAGTACTTC
TRBJ1-2 | many | TRBD1 | TRBV2 | CASSDREGSYGYTF | TGTGCCAGCAGCGACAGGGAGGGGAGCTATGGCTACACCTTC
TRBJ1-1 | many | TRBD1 | TRBV13 | CASSLGGWGQGAGTEAFF | TGTGCCAGCAGCTTAGGCGGCTGGGGACAGGGGGCTGGTACTGAAGCTTTCTTT
TRBJ1-2 | many | . | TRBV20-1 | CSAQMGDYGYTF | TGCAGTGCGCAGATGGGGGACTATGGCTACACCTTC
TRBJ2-6 | once | . | TRBV6-2/TRBV6-3 | CASSYVGNSGANVLTF | TGTGCCAGCAGTTACGTGGGAAACTCTGGGGCCAACGTCCTGACTTTC
TRBJ2-5 | many | TRBD1 | TRBV28 | CASSPGTGAETQYF | TGTGCCAGCAGTCCCGGGACAGGGGCTGAGACCCAGTACTTC
TRBJ2-7 | many | TRBD1 | TRBV2 | CAPQDRGFYEQYF | TGTGCCCCCCAGGACAGGGGGTTCTACGAGCAGTACTTC
TRBJ1-5 | . | . | TRBV2 | CASSPVPGRTNQPQHF | TGTGCCAGCAGTCCTGTTCCGGGACGGACAAATCAGCCCCAGCATTTT
TRBJ2-7 | . | . | TRBV28 | CASSFGGGDEQYF | TGTGCCAGCAGTTTTGGGGGCGGGGACGAGCAGTACTTC
TRBJ2-4 | few | TRBD1 | TRBV12-3/TRBV12-4 | CAGSLQGAAKNIQYF | TGTGCCGGCAGTTTACAGGGGGCCGCCAAAAACATTCAGTACTTC
TRBJ1-1 | many | . | TRBV27 | CARPAQGNTEAFF | TGTGCCAGACCAGCTCAGGGGAACACTGAAGCTTTCTTT
TRBJ2-2 | few | TRBD2 | TRBV11-2 | CASSLVVAGVTGELFF | TGTGCCAGCAGCTTAGTGGTAGCGGGTGTAACCGGGGAGCTGTTTTTT
TRBJ1-2 | many | TRBD1 | TRBV13 | CASSLGGGGGLYGYTF | TGTGCCAGCAGCTTAGGAGGGGGCGGAGGACTCTATGGCTACACCTTC
TRBJ1-2 | many | . | TRBV4-1 | CASSRTGHPRIYGYTF | TGCGCCAGCAGCCGAACAGGCCACCCCCGGATCTATGGCTACACCTTC
TRBJ1-5 | many | TRBD1 | TRBV24-1 | CATSDPRQGDAPQHF | TGTGCCACCAGTGACCCCAGACAGGGGGACGCGCCCCAGCATTTT
TRBJ1-1 | many | TRBD1 | TRBV11-2 | CASSQPKWDRRRIEAFF | TGTGCCAGCAGCCAACCAAAATGGGACAGAAGGAGAATTGAAGCTTTCTTT
TRBJ1-2 | few | TRBD1 | TRBV2 | CASSEFDRTGVTGYTF | TGTGCCAGCAGTGAATTTGATCGAACAGGGGTTACTGGCTACACCTTC